This entry lists 20 T cell receptor beta chains sequenced from one sample in a study of shared clonotypes between healthy human individuals. Sequencing used immunoSEQ multiplex PCR; TCRdb keeps in-frame clones, though not all of them. The data contain 2.5 million or so clones, more than 90% of them singletons. Specimen: naive CD4+ T cells sorted from blood. Subset given: CD45RA+ positively selected. Source of these receptors: a man younger than 30 in good health.

With regard to this clone: Within the sample, other DNA sequences also encode this same CDR3. V is TRBV9 and J is TRBJ2-7; TRBD1 matches at 7 bases. The CDR3 has 14 residues. With 0 bases clipped from V and 0 bases from J, the junction kept 0 bases outside the gene matches. Germline V gene data show CDR1 as SGDLS and CDR2 as YYNGEE. Here the CDR3 reads CASSVGDSSYEQYF. The DNA for the CDR3 is TGTGCCAGCAGCGTAGGGGACAGCTCCTACGAGCAGTACTTC.

The chain has TRBV2 and TRBJ1-1; TRBD1 matches at 9 bases. The CDR3 consists of 13 residues. V lost 10 bases to trimming and J lost 5 bases; unmatched junction nucleotides: 8. Looked up from germline, CDR1 is SNHLY and CDR2 is FYNNEI. The CDR3 sequence: CATYRDRETEAFF. Written as DNA, the CDR3 is TGTGCCACTTACCGGGACAGGGAAACTGAAGCTTTCTTT.

This chain links TRBV5-1 with TRBJ2-2, with 14 bases that match TRBD2. The germline gives CDR1 SGHRS, CDR2 YFSETQ. The CDR3 loop spans 16 amino acids. V lost 4 bases and J lost 7; bases outside the gene matches: 6. The CDR3 loop reads CASSRGLAGVIGELFF. In nucleotides, the CDR3 is TGCGCCAGCAGCAGGGGACTAGCGGGAGTAATCGGGGAGCTGTTTTTT.

V usage is TRBV7-2 and J usage is TRBJ2-5, with 16 nucleotides matching TRBD2. CDR3 size: 14 residues. In germline, CDR1 is SGHTA, CDR2 FQGNSA. The V and J ends lost 4 bases and 9 bases, in that order; junction bases with no gene match: 2. DNA for the CDR3: TGTGCCAGCAGCTCGGGACTAGCGGGAGGGCCCCAGTACTTC. This codes for CASSSGLAGGPQYF.

V usage is TRBV11-2 and J usage is TRBJ2-6; D uncertain. The CDR3 length is 16 residues. The V gene lost 0 bases and the J gene lost 4 bases, with 10 bases spanning the gap. Per the germline V gene, CDR1 is SGHAT and CDR2 is FQNNGV. CDR3 sequence: CASSLDQGSGANVLTF. CDR3 nucleotides: TGTGCCAGCAGCTTAGATCAAGGATCAGGGGCCAACGTCCTGACTTTC.

This clone was seen a handful of times. This rearrangement joins TRBV14 to TRBJ1-5, with D uncertain. The CDR3 length is 13 residues. Trimming shortened V by 0 bases and J by 7 bases, and 7 bases separated the two germline ends. Germline V gene sequence: CDR1 SGHDN, CDR2 FVKESK. DNA of the CDR3: TGTGCCAGCAGCCAAGATCGTCGACAGCCCCAGCATTTT. As protein: CASSQDRRQPQHF.

The gene calls are TRBV5-6 and TRBJ2-6; D may be TRBD1 or TRBD2 (5 bases each). Germline V gene sequence: CDR1 SGHDT, CDR2 YYEEEE. This CDR3 is built from 16 residues. Trimming stripped 0 bases from V and 3 bases from J, with 10 bases between. Here the CDR3 DNA reads TGTGCCAGCAGCTTGGGGTCGGGGCGTGGGGCCAACGTCCTGACTTTC. This gives the protein CASSLGSGRGANVLTF.

The chain couples TRBV5-1 to TRBJ1-1, with D unresolved. From germline, CDR1 is SGHRS and CDR2 YFSETQ. The V end lost 1 base, the J end lost 1 base, and 5 bases lay between the germline ends. The CDR3 has 13 residues. In DNA, the CDR3 is TGCGCCAGCAGCTTGTTTGAGAACACTGAAGCTTTCTTT. Residues: CASSLFENTEAFF.

CDR3 bases: TGTGCCAGCAGTTCCTACAGGGGGAATCATAGCAATCAGCCCCAGCATTTT. This codes for CASSSYRGNHSNQPQHF. The rearrangement links TRBV27 to TRBJ1-5; 8 bases are a match to TRBD1. The V gene end was trimmed by 4 bases and the J gene end by 0 bases; junction bases not matched to a gene: 8. The CDR3 length is 17 residues. The germline gives CDR1 MNHEY, CDR2 SMNVEV (reference sequence).

V gene TRBV28 combines with J gene TRBJ2-1; D gene uncertain. Trimming took 5 bases from V and 12 from J, leaving 8 bases between them. The CDR3 runs 10 residues. Germline CDR1 reads MDHEN; CDR2 reads SYDVKM. The CDR3 bases are TGTGCCAGCAGTCTCATGGTGCAGTTCTTC. It translates to CASSLMVQFF.

Only a few counts were recorded for this clone. The chain joins TRBV19 to TRBJ2-7; 8 positions agree with TRBD2. Per the germline V gene, CDR1 is LNHDA and CDR2 is SQIVND (reference sequence). After removal of 3 bases from V and 1 base from J, the junction contained 8 bases not matched to a gene. The CDR3 loop spans 16 amino acids. The CDR3 loop reads CASSIKTSASSYEQYF. CDR3 sequence (DNA): TGTGCCAGTAGTATTAAGACTAGCGCTTCGTCCTACGAGCAGTACTTC.

The rearrangement joins TRBV27 to TRBJ2-7; D might be TRBD1 (6 bases). Germline-derived CDR1 and CDR2 are MNHEY and SMNVEV (reference sequence). The germline V and J ends were trimmed by 5 bases and 0 bases, with 17 bases remaining between them. The CDR3 is 16 amino acids. The CDR3 reads CASSPYRGQFSYEQYF. CDR3 nucleotide sequence: TGTGCCAGCAGTCCTTATCGCGGACAGTTCTCCTACGAGCAGTACTTC.

This clone was counted a few times. The identical CDR3 is also encoded by other nucleotide sequences in the sample. The rearrangement links TRBV29-1 to TRBJ1-2; perhaps TRBD1 as D (5 bases). Germline CDR1 reads SQVTM; CDR2 reads ANQGSEA. The length of the CDR3 is 11 residues. The chain's CDR3 is CSAGENYGYTF. CDR3 sequence (DNA): TGCAGTGCGGGGGAGAACTATGGCTACACCTTC. Together with reference TRBV29-1 and TRBJ1-2, the CDR3 gives the full variable domain: SAVISQKPSRDICQRGTSLTIQCQVDSQVTMMFWYRQQPGQSLTLIATANQGSEATYESGFVIDKFPISRPNLTFSTLTVSNMSPEDSSIYLCSAGENYGYTFGSGTRLTVV.

On this clone itself: Other DNA sequences in the sample encode the same CDR3. The chain recombines TRBV6-5 with TRBJ1-2, with D maybe TRBD1 (5 bases). This CDR3 comprises 13 residues. V lost 6 bases, J lost 4 bases, and 12 bases lay in between. From germline, CDR1 is MNHEY and CDR2 SVGAGI. In DNA, the CDR3 is TGTGCCAGCAGCTACGACAGACTCTATGGCTACACCTTC. It specifies CASSYDRLYGYTF.

This clone was counted a single time. V and J are TRBV7-2 and TRBJ2-5; 10 nucleotides line up with TRBD2. Looked up from germline, CDR1 is SGHTA and CDR2 is FQGNSA. Losses at the gene ends were 5 bases for V and 7 bases for J; bases not matched to a gene: 16. The CDR3 totals 17 residues. CDR3 coding DNA: TGTGCCAGCAGCCTAAACCAAGGCAGCGGGAGGGCAGGGACCCAGTACTTC. It yields the protein CASSLNQGSGRAGTQYF.

The gene calls are TRBV14 and TRBJ1-4; D is uncertain. Germline assignment: CDR1 SGHDN and CDR2 FVKESK. The CDR3 runs to 14 residues. Between the trimmed V and J ends, which lost 4 bases and 7 bases, there was a span of 13 bases. CDR3 loop: CASSPTRSGEKLFF. The CDR3 DNA is TGTGCCAGCAGCCCTACAAGGTCAGGTGAAAAACTGTTTTTT.

The rearrangement joins TRBV7-9 to TRBJ2-3; D not resolved. Germline assignment: CDR1 SEHNR and CDR2 FQNEAQ (reference sequence). The CDR3 covers 15 residues. V lost 0 bases, J lost 5 bases, and 12 bases lay in between. The CDR3 is CASSLAEIAGDTQYF. DNA of the CDR3: TGTGCCAGCAGCTTAGCGGAGATAGCCGGAGATACGCAGTATTTT.

The chain couples TRBV7-3 to TRBJ2-6, with 8 bases that match TRBD2. The germline V gene encodes CDR1 SGHTA and CDR2 FQGTGA. The CDR3 spans 14 residues. Germline trimming cut 7 bases from V and 6 bases from J; bases unmatched to any gene: 5. The CDR3 region is CASKRGGSANVLTF. The CDR3 DNA follows: TGTGCCAGCAAACGGGGGGGCTCGGCCAACGTCCTGACTTTC.

V and J are TRBV11-2 and TRBJ2-7, with D uncertain. The V end was cut by 1 base, the J end by 1 base, with 11 bases between. There are 15 residues in the CDR3. From germline, CDR1 is SGHAT and CDR2 FQNNGV. This CDR3 reads CASSLGSDGSYEQYF. The CDR3 coding sequence is TGTGCCAGCAGCTTAGGCTCAGACGGATCCTACGAGCAGTACTTC.

The rearrangement uses TRBV9 and TRBJ1-1; 9 bases match TRBD1. CDR3 length: 15 amino acids. CDR1 and CDR2 from the germline V gene are SGDLS and YYNGEE. V was pared by 2 bases and J by 3 bases, with 5 bases of the junction left unmatched. The CDR3 DNA follows: TGTGCCAGCAGCGTCGAACAGGGGGCACACACTGAAGCTTTCTTT. It specifies CASSVEQGAHTEAFF.